These 21 T cell receptor beta chains were all obtained from the same sample, sequenced in a study of blood T cell repertoires in COVID-19 (TCRdb year 2020). Library preparation used the immunoSEQ multiplex PCR assay. TCRdb took this table from immuneACCESS and kept in-frame rearrangements with V and J called. Such tables lack part of the clones; where checked against another copy, unresolved V genes explain under half of the gap, and the rest is unexplained. The sample contains some 320,000 clones, around nine tenths of them found a single time. The ten largest account for 2.5% to 3% of the sample. Material for sequencing was PBMCs or T cells enriched from blood (not recorded which). These receptors all stem from a woman in her forties or fifties who had been exposed to COVID-19.

The chain employs TRBV19 and TRBJ2-7, with D perhaps matching TRBD2 (7 bases). V was trimmed by 5 bases and J by 2 bases, leaving 16 bases between them. Germline-derived CDR1 and CDR2 are LNHDA and SQIVND (reference sequence). The length of the CDR3 is 15 residues. The CDR3 spells CASSWAGASTYEQYF. In nucleotides, the CDR3 is TGTGCCAGTAGTTGGGCGGGGGCCTCGACCTACGAGCAGTACTTC. Full variable domain (remainder filled in from reference TRBV19 and TRBJ2-7): DGGITQSPKYLFRKEGQNVTLSCEQNLNHDAMYWYRQDPGQGLRLIYYSQIVNDFQKGDIAEGYSVSREKKESFPLTVTSAQKNPTAFYLCASSWAGASTYEQYFGPGTRLTVT.

The chain has TRBV5-1 and TRBJ1-4, with TRBD1 matching 7 bases. The CDR3 sequence is 13 residues long. Per the germline V gene, CDR1 is SGHRS and CDR2 is YFSETQ. With V trimmed by 6 bases and J by 5 bases, 4 bases remained unmatched. The CDR3 region is CASTWDRNEKLFF. The CDR3 DNA reads TGCGCCAGCACATGGGACAGAAATGAAAAACTGTTTTTT.

This clone occurred many times. The chain links TRBV19 to TRBJ2-7, with 10 bases matching TRBD1. This CDR3 contains 15 residues. CDR1 is LNHDA, CDR2 SQIVND, per germline (reference sequence). V shed 3 bases and J 2 bases; nucleotides not matched to a gene: 4. CDR3: CASSMGTGATYEQYF. CDR3 DNA: TGTGCCAGTAGTATGGGGACAGGGGCCACCTACGAGCAGTACTTC.

V is TRBV5-6 and J is TRBJ1-2; no clear D gene. V dropped 6 bases and J dropped 7 bases, with 16 bases sitting between them. The CDR3 extends over 13 amino acids. The germline V gene encodes CDR1 SGHDT and CDR2 YYEEEE. The CDR3 region has the DNA TGTGCCAGCACCCGGGGAGACTCCTCTGGCTACACCTTC. Protein product: CASTRGDSSGYTF.

This clone was counted once. This chain connects TRBV5-1 to TRBJ2-3; 9 bases match TRBD2. V lost 2 bases to trimming and J lost 1 base; unmatched junction nucleotides: 11. Per the germline V gene, CDR1 is SGHRS and CDR2 is YFSETQ. This CDR3 has 18 residues. This CDR3 reads CASSFIGGGAGRTDTQYF. The CDR3 DNA reads as TGCGCCAGCAGCTTTATTGGCGGGGGGGCCGGTCGCACAGATACGCAGTATTTT. Using reference TRBV5-1 and TRBJ2-3 for the parts outside the CDR3, the full variable domain is KAGVTQTPRYLIKTRGQQVTLSCSPISGHRSVSWYQQTPGQGLQFLFEYFSETQRNKGNFPGRFSGRQFSNSRSEMNVSTLELGDSALYLCASSFIGGGAGRTDTQYFGPGTRLTVL.

This sequence joins TRBV5-4 and TRBJ2-3, with TRBD2 identical over 11 bases. The V gene end was trimmed by 7 bases and the J gene end by 3 bases; junction bases not matched to a gene: 1. The germline gives CDR1 SGHNT, CDR2 YYREEE (reference sequence). The CDR3 spans 13 residues. The CDR3 is CASGLAGTDTQYF. The DNA for the CDR3 is TGTGCCAGCGGACTAGCGGGTACAGATACGCAGTATTTT.

As for this clone: This sample also contains other DNA sequences that code for the same CDR3. The chain is built from TRBV6-5 and TRBJ1-4; tentative D call: TRBD1 (6 bases). The germline V and J ends were trimmed by 6 bases and 2 bases, with 10 bases remaining between them. Germline V gene lookup returns CDR1 MNHEY and CDR2 SVGAGI. The CDR3 spans 14 residues. For the CDR3, the DNA is TGTGCCAGCAGCCGGACAGCCACTAATGAAAAACTGTTTTTT. It yields the protein CASSRTATNEKLFF.

The rearrangement links TRBV7-2 to TRBJ1-1, with D possibly TRBD1 on 5 matching bases. This CDR3 has 15 residues. Germline CDR1 is SGHTA and CDR2 is FQGNSA. V was pared by 4 bases and J by 3 bases, with 15 bases between. This CDR3 reads CASSSGPGLYTEAFF. CDR3 DNA sequence: TGTGCCAGCAGCTCCGGACCGGGACTATACACTGAAGCTTTCTTT.

The V call is TRBV14, the J call TRBJ2-2; possibly TRBD1 for D (8 bases). CDR1 and CDR2 (germline): SGHDN, FVKESK. CDR3 size: 13 residues. The V end lost 6 bases, the J end lost 5 bases, and 10 bases lay between the germline ends. As DNA, the CDR3 is TGTGCCAGCAGACAGGGGGGGACCGGGGAGCTGTTTTTT. Translation: CASRQGGTGELFF.

This clone was recorded only once. The chain combines TRBV18 with TRBJ1-1; the match to TRBD1 covers 10 bases. The CDR3 spans 16 residues. Looked up from germline, CDR1 is KGHSH and CDR2 is LQKENI. The junction had 6 bases not matched to a gene; V was cut back by 5 bases and J by 0 bases. The CDR3 loop is CASSSRQGAMNTEAFF. CDR3 sequence (DNA): TGTGCCAGCTCATCGCGACAGGGGGCGATGAACACTGAAGCTTTCTTT.

For this clone: One junction end disagrees with the germline gene, perhaps due to a read error. The V and J genes are TRBV7-7 and TRBJ2-3; 14 nucleotides match TRBD2. The CDR3 has 16 residues. CDR1 is SSHAT, CDR2 FNYEAQ, per germline (reference sequence). CDR3 residues: CASSQGLAGEVDTQYF. As DNA, the CDR3 is TGTGCTAGCAGCCAGGGACTAGCGGGGGAAGTAGATACGCAGTATTTT. Complete variable domain (other parts from reference TRBV7-7 and TRBJ2-3): GAGVSQSPRYKVTKRGQDVTLRCDPISSHATLYWYQQALGQGPEFLTYFNYEAQPDKSGLPSDRFSAERPEGSISTLTIQRTEQRDSAMYRCASSQGLAGEVDTQYFGPGTRLTVL.

The chain has TRBV18 and TRBJ1-2, with TRBD1 matching 9 bases. The CDR3 is 16 amino acids. The V segment lost 6 bases and the J segment 4 bases; nucleotides outside the gene matches: 12. Germline-derived CDR1 and CDR2 are KGHSH and LQKENI. The CDR3 region has the DNA TGTGCCAGCTCTCCAGGTCCAACAGGGGGCGGCTATGGCTACACCTTC. Translation: CASSPGPTGGGYGYTF.

The chain recombines TRBV6-5 with TRBJ1-5; 9 bases map to TRBD1. CDR1 and CDR2 (germline): MNHEY, SVGAGI. J gave up 2 bases and V 6 bases, and 5 bases lay outside the gene matches. The CDR3 totals 15 residues. The CDR3 DNA reads as TGTGCCAGCAGGGACAGGGGCGGGGGCAATCAGCCCCAGCATTTT. Its protein is CASRDRGGGNQPQHF.

This clone was seen only a few times. The V gene is TRBV7-8, the J gene TRBJ1-2, with unresolved D. V shed 5 bases and J shed 4 bases, with 14 bases lying between them. Germline V lookup: CDR1 SGHVS, CDR2 FQNEAQ. The CDR3 totals 14 residues. Written as DNA, the CDR3 is TGTGCCAGCAGCGTCCAAAGGAGGAGCTATGGCTACACCTTC. Its protein is CASSVQRRSYGYTF.

The genes are TRBV5-5 and TRBJ2-3; 9 nucleotides agree with TRBD1. The CDR3 runs 15 residues. The V gene's germline CDR1 is SGHKS and CDR2 YYEKEE (reference sequence). V gave up 2 bases and J gave up 3 bases; unmatched junction bases: 4. CDR3 DNA: TGTGCCAGCAGCTTTCAGGGACAGGGTACAGATACGCAGTATTTT. Amino acids: CASSFQGQGTDTQYF.

V is TRBV5-4 and J is TRBJ1-3; D perhaps matches TRBD1 (5 bases). Germline CDR1 is SGHNT and CDR2 is YYREEE (reference sequence). Trimming removed 0 bases from V and 1 base from J, with 17 bases in between. This CDR3 has 18 amino acids. Written as DNA, the CDR3 is TGTGCCAGCAGCTTGGGGGGGGTAGGAATGGGTTCTGGAAACACCATATATTTT. Translated: CASSLGGVGMGSGNTIYF. Full variable domain (remainder filled in from reference TRBV5-4 and TRBJ1-3): ETGVTQSPTHLIKTRGQQVTLRCSSQSGHNTVSWYQQALGQGPQFIFQYYREEENGRGNFPPRFSGLQFPNYSSELNVNALELDDSALYLCASSLGGVGMGSGNTIYFGEGSWLTVV.

J is TRBJ2-2 and V is TRBV7-9, with 9 bases lining up with TRBD2. The V gene's germline CDR1 is SEHNR and CDR2 FQNEAQ (reference sequence). V was clipped by 3 bases and J by 0 bases; unmatched bases: 5. The CDR3 has 17 residues. The CDR3 reads CASSFSVAGANTGELFF. The CDR3 nucleotides read TGTGCCAGCAGCTTTTCGGTAGCGGGGGCGAACACCGGGGAGCTGTTTTTT.

V is TRBV27 and J is TRBJ2-3; D is possibly TRBD2 (7 bases). Looked up from germline, CDR1 is MNHEY and CDR2 is SMNVEV (reference sequence). The CDR3 length is 11 residues. The CDR3 here is CGQGRDDTQYF. CDR3 DNA sequence: TGTGGCCAGGGGAGGGATGATACGCAGTATTTT.

Here the CDR3 DNA reads TGTGCCAGCAGCTTCGGTATGCACACTGAAGCTTTCTTT. Encoded protein: CASSFGMHTEAFF. The chain uses TRBV28 and TRBJ1-1; D is undetermined. Germline V gene sequence: CDR1 MDHEN, CDR2 SYDVKM. Trimming stripped 6 bases from V and 3 bases from J, with 11 bases between. CDR3 length equals 13 residues.

The chain recombines TRBV5-6 with TRBJ2-7; D may be TRBD2 (5 bases). Germline V gene data show CDR1 as SGHDT and CDR2 as YYEEEE. V lost 1 base and J lost 3, with 8 bases in between. The CDR3 is 13 residues long. The chain's CDR3 is CASSLYAGYEQYF. The CDR3, as DNA: TGTGCCAGCAGCTTGTATGCGGGCTACGAGCAGTACTTC.

This rearrangement joins TRBV7-8 to TRBJ1-5; tentative D call: TRBD1 (5 bases). V was cut by 1 base and J by 3 bases, with 10 bases left in between. The germline V gene encodes CDR1 SGHVS and CDR2 FQNEAQ. The CDR3 is 15 residues long. CDR3 sequence: CASSLGHGHNQPQHF. CDR3 DNA sequence: TGTGCCAGCAGCTTAGGTCACGGACACAATCAGCCCCAGCATTTT.